This is a list of T cell receptor beta chains from one sample in a study of T cell responses to AZD1222 COVID-19 vaccine. Produced via immunoSEQ multiplex PCR; TCRdb's table is partial and in-frame only. Of 130,000 or so clones in the sample, roughly 90% were seen once. Sequenced material: peripheral blood, taken on day 0 of AZD1222 vaccination. The receptors originated from an adult in good health. CDR3s include the opening cysteine and the closing phenylalanine or tryptophan. D genes are given only for firm matches. Clone size is shown for a subset of rows, as once, few, many or a class of expanded clone.

d_gene,v_gene,abundance,j_gene,CDR3aa,CDR3nt
TRBD1,TRBV9,NA,TRBJ1-4,CASSAWTGPNEKLFF,TGTGCCAGCAGCGCCTGGACAGGGCCGAATGAAAAACTGTTTTTT
NA,TRBV19,NA,TRBJ2-3,CASSISDRNTDTQYF,TGTGCCAGTAGTATCTCGGACAGAAACACAGATACGCAGTATTTT
NA,TRBV6-5,NA,TRBJ1-1,CASRTQKNTEAFF,TGTGCCAGCAGGACCCAGAAGAACACTGAAGCTTTCTTT
NA,TRBV12-3/TRBV12-4,NA,TRBJ1-1,CASSLATVKAFF,TGTGCCAGCAGTTTAGCGACAGTAAAAGCTTTCTTT
TRBD2,TRBV5-6,once,TRBJ2-3,CASSRLAGGAPLSTDTQYF,TGTGCCAGCAGCCGACTAGCGGGCGGCGCGCCCCTCAGCACAGATACGCAGTATTTT
NA,TRBV7-2,NA,TRBJ2-2,CASSLARDVGELFF,TGTGCCAGCAGCTTAGCGCGAGATGTCGGGGAGCTGTTTTTT
NA,TRBV2,NA,TRBJ1-6,CASHRDYNSPLHF,TGTGCCAGCCACAGGGATTATAATTCACCCCTCCACTTT
NA,TRBV11-2,once,TRBJ2-7,CASSLVRWSGEQYF,TGTGCCAGCAGCTTAGTTCGGTGGAGTGGGGAGCAGTACTTC
TRBD2,TRBV10-3,NA,TRBJ2-3,CAISEGLAGTLADTQYF,TGTGCCATCAGTGAAGGACTAGCGGGAACCTTAGCAGATACGCAGTATTTT
TRBD1,TRBV18,NA,TRBJ2-1,CASSAGQGMYEQFF,TGTGCCAGCTCGGCTGGACAGGGAATGTATGAGCAGTTCTTC
TRBD1,TRBV7-8,NA,TRBJ2-7,CASSAGTGQWNF,TGTGCCAGCAGCGCCGGGACAGGGCAGTGGAACTTC
NA,TRBV11-1,NA,TRBJ1-1,CASSPRQGKSEAFF,TGTGCCAGCAGCCCGCGCCAGGGTAAGTCTGAAGCTTTCTTT
TRBD2,TRBV9,NA,TRBJ2-3,CASSVSSGGARDTQYF,TGTGCCAGCAGCGTAAGTAGCGGGGGGGCCAGAGATACGCAGTATTTT
NA,TRBV3-1/TRBV3-2,NA,TRBJ2-7,CASSQDWGWGQRSYEQYF,TGTGCCAGCAGCCAAGATTGGGGATGGGGGCAACGGTCCTACGAGCAGTACTTC
TRBD1,TRBV30,NA,TRBJ1-2,CACGQEGYTF,TGTGCCTGCGGACAGGAGGGCTACACCTTC
NA,TRBV6-6,NA,TRBJ1-6,CASSPRTVDNSPLHF,TGTGCCAGCAGTCCCAGGACGGTGGACAATTCACCCCTCCACTTT
TRBD1,TRBV6-6,NA,TRBJ1-5,CASTTFRGPGQPQHF,TGTGCCAGCACCACATTCAGGGGGCCGGGGCAGCCCCAGCATTTT
NA,TRBV4-2,NA,TRBJ2-4,CASSQGYRENIQYF,TGTGCCAGCAGCCAAGGGTACAGGGAGAACATTCAGTACTTC